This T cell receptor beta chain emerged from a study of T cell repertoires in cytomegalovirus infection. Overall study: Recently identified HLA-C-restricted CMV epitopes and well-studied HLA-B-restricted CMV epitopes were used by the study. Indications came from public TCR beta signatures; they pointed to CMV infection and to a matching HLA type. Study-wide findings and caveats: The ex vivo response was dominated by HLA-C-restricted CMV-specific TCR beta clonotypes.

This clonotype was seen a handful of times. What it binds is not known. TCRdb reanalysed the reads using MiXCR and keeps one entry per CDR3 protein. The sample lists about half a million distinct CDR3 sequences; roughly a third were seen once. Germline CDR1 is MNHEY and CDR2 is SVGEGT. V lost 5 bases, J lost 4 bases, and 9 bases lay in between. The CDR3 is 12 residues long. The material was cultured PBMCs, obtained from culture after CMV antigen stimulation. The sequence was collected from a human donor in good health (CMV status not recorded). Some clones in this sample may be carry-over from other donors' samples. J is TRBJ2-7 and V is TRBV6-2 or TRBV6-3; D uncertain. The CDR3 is CASSTYTYEQYF. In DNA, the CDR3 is TGTGCCAGCAGTACCTATACTTACGAGCAGTACTTC.